A selection of T cell receptor beta chains follows, all from one sample in a study of T cells in Graves' hyperthyroidism and ophthalmopathy. In TCRdb, the multiplex PCR reads were re-called with MiXCR into one record per CDR3 protein. The table shows around 190,000 distinct CDR3 sequences, with less than 20% occurring only once. The source material was blood. The receptors originated from a woman aged 45-60 years with Graves' hyperthyroidism. Both conserved end residues are part of each CDR3. The D gene is left open where the match is weak. Expanded clones get a size class; other rows say once, few or many, or leave the size out.

.,TRBJ1-1,.,TRBV29-1,TGCAGCGTTGAGACCATGGACACTGAAGCTTTCTTT,CSVETMDTEAFF
many,TRBJ2-5,TRBD1,TRBV2,TGTGCCACTACGACAGGGGTCCAAGAGACCCAGTACTTC,CATTTGVQETQYF
many,TRBJ1-3,.,TRBV2,TGTGCCAGTGGTTTGCGTGGAAACACCATATATTTT,CASGLRGNTIYF
many,TRBJ2-1,.,TRBV7-9,TGTGCCAGCAGGGGGTGGGGGGACGACAATGAGCAGTTCTTC,CASRGWGDDNEQFF
.,TRBJ1-5,.,TRBV7-9,TGTGCCAGCAGTCCCGTGGATACATATCAGCCCCAGCATTTT,CASSPVDTYQPQHF
many,TRBJ2-2,TRBD2,TRBV12-3/TRBV12-4,TGTGCCAGCAGGGGGACTAGCGGGAGTGACGGGGAGCTGTTTTTT,CASRGTSGSDGELFF
many,TRBJ2-1,.,TRBV7-9,TGTGCCAGCAGCTCCGAATATGAGTCATACAATGAGCAGTTCTTC,CASSSEYESYNEQFF
many,TRBJ2-2,TRBD1,TRBV13,TGTGCCAGCAGTCTTCCGGGACAGGGATTAAACACCGGGGAGCTGTTTTTT,CASSLPGQGLNTGELFF
.,TRBJ1-6,.,TRBV27,TGTGCCAGCGGACTTTCTAATTCACCCCTCCACTTT,CASGLSNSPLHF
many,TRBJ2-7,TRBD1,TRBV30,TGTGCCTGGGGGGACAGCCCCGATCACGAGCAGTACTTC,CAWGDSPDHEQYF
many,TRBJ2-1,TRBD1,TRBV4-2,TGTGCCAGCAGCCAACCGGGACAGGGGGCTTGGGAGCAGTTCTTC,CASSQPGQGAWEQFF
few,TRBJ1-2,.,TRBV6-1,TGTGCCAGCAGTGAAACCCCTCGGGGTGGATCTATGAATGGCTACACCTTC,CASSETPRGGSMNGYTF
.,TRBJ1-2,.,TRBV5-4,TGTGCCAGCAGCTTGGCCGTCTCTTATGGCTACACCTTC,CASSLAVSYGYTF
many,TRBJ1-2,.,TRBV7-9,TGTGCCAGCAGCCCAGTCAGGAACTTCTATGGCTACACCTTC,CASSPVRNFYGYTF
.,TRBJ2-5,.,TRBV6-2/TRBV6-3,TGTGCCAGCATCGTATTTAACAGGGACCCCGGGGCCCAGTACTTC,CASIVFNRDPGAQYF
.,TRBJ2-3,.,TRBV20-1,TGCAGTGCTGAGACCGGCGTGGCGCAGTATTTT,CSAETGVAQYF
few,TRBJ1-4,.,TRBV2,TGTGCCAGCAGCGCCCGTCAGGGTAGAACTAATGAAAAACTGTTTTTT,CASSARQGRTNEKLFF
.,TRBJ2-5,.,TRBV7-9,TGTGCCAGCAGCCCCAGTTCCAATGAAGAAGAGACCCAGTACTTC,CASSPSSNEEETQYF
.,TRBJ2-1,TRBD2,TRBV18,TGTGCCAGCTCCACCACTCGGGGGACTAGCGGCCTCAATGAGCAGTTCTTC,CASSTTRGTSGLNEQFF
many,TRBJ1-1,TRBD1,TRBV28,TGTGCCAGCAGTTCCCCGGCCCGGACAGGGTCAGTGGTCACTGAAGCTTTCTTT,CASSSPARTGSVVTEAFF
few,TRBJ1-5,.,TRBV24-1,TGTGCCGCCAGTGACCAGGGATCGCAGCTCAATCAGCCCCAGCATTTT,CAASDQGSQLNQPQHF
.,TRBJ2-1,.,TRBV9,TGTGCCAGCAGCCTGGGGTACTGGTCCAGTGAGCAGTTCTTC,CASSLGYWSSEQFF
many,TRBJ2-7,TRBD1,TRBV13,TGTGCCAGCAGCTCCAGACAGGGTTATGACGAGCAGTACTTC,CASSSRQGYDEQYF
.,TRBJ1-4,.,TRBV10-3,TGTGCCATCGGTGAGTCGGGCGGGGCAACTAATGAAAAACTGTTTTTT,CAIGESGGATNEKLFF
few,TRBJ1-5,.,TRBV19,TGTGCCAGTAGTATAACAGGAGGGCCCCAGCATTTT,CASSITGGPQHF
few,TRBJ2-2,TRBD2,TRBV5-1,TGCGCCAGCAGCTTTTTCAGCGGGAGGAACACCGGGGAGCTGTTTTTT,CASSFFSGRNTGELFF